The 7 T cell receptor beta chains below were found in one sample sequenced in a study of molecular identifiers for immune sequencing clone quantification. TCRdb reprocessed the PCR reads via MiXCR and lists one record per CDR3 protein. The table has 490,000 or so distinct CDR3 sequences, around a fifth seen once; the top ten hold 0.7% to 0.95%. Sequenced input: naive CD8+ T cells from blood, with Jurkat cell RNA spiked in. Subset indicated: FACS-sorted CD8+CD4-CCR7+CD45RA+ naive T cells. These receptors were obtained from a human donor in good health. Some libraries in this study had Jurkat cell RNA spiked in.

Concerning this clonotype itself: A much larger clone differs by one base, so this may be a read error. The chain links TRBV29-1 to TRBJ1-1, with 7 bases identical to TRBD1. The CDR3 has 12 residues. CDR1 and CDR2 from the germline V gene are SQVTM and ANQGSEA. The CDR3 reads CGVRAGGTEAFF. In DNA, the CDR3 is TGCGGCGTTCGGGCAGGGGGGACTGAAGCTTTCTTT.

The rearrangement links TRBV19 to TRBJ2-7; either TRBD1 or TRBD2 may fit D (5 bases each). The CDR3 covers 13 residues. CDR1 and CDR2 (germline): LNHDA, SQIVND (reference sequence). The V and J ends lost 4 bases and 2 bases respectively, with 9 bases between them. CDR3 nucleotide sequence: TGTGCCAGTAGTACCTGGGGGACCTACGAGCAGTACTTC. It translates to CASSTWGTYEQYF.

This clonotype has a count of ten or more. The genes are TRBV7-4 and TRBJ1-6, with D hard to call. The V gene lost 2 bases and the J gene lost 9 bases, with 2 bases spanning the gap. CDR3 length: 11 residues. The V gene's germline CDR1 is SGHVT and CDR2 SQSDAQ. The CDR3 loop is CASSLRSPLHF. The CDR3 DNA reads TGTGCCAGCAGCTTACGTTCACCCCTCCACTTT.

This clonotype came up a few times. The rearrangement links TRBV19 to TRBJ1-2; no firm D call. Germline CDR1 and CDR2: LNHDA and SQIVND (reference sequence). The CDR3 extends over 16 amino acids. V lost 5 bases and J lost 0, with 16 bases in between. The CDR3 spells CASSLHIDTANYGYTF. Written as DNA, the CDR3 is TGTGCCAGTAGTCTCCACATAGACACCGCTAACTATGGCTACACCTTC. The variable domain in full, completed from reference TRBV19 and TRBJ1-2, reads DGGITQSPKYLFRKEGQNVTLSCEQNLNHDAMYWYRQDPGQGLRLIYYSQIVNDFQKGDIAEGYSVSREKKESFPLTVTSAQKNPTAFYLCASSLHIDTANYGYTFGSGTRLTVV.

This clonotype was detected ten times or more. V usage is TRBV6-6 and J usage is TRBJ2-3; D gene unclear. V lost 11 bases and J lost 4, with 10 bases in between. The CDR3 has 11 amino acids. Looked up from germline, CDR1 is MNHNY and CDR2 is SVGAGI (reference sequence). The CDR3 loop reads CAAESADTQYF. The CDR3 region has the DNA TGTGCCGCGGAGAGTGCAGATACGCAGTATTTT.

Comment on this clonotype: This may be a read error, as it is one base from a much larger clone. The chain carries TRBV6-6 and TRBJ1-4; no firm D call. Trimming cost V 8 bases and J 2 bases, with 15 bases left between them. Looked up from germline, CDR1 is MNHNY and CDR2 is SVGAGI (reference sequence). The CDR3 spans 15 residues. For the CDR3, the DNA is TGTGCCAGCGGTCCCGAGATACTGACTAATGAAAAACTGTTTTTT. Translation: CASGPEILTNEKLFF.

This clonotype has a count of ten or more. The V call is TRBV4-1, the J call TRBJ2-3, with 11 bases fitting TRBD2. The length of the CDR3 is 15 residues. Per germline, CDR1 MGHRA and CDR2 YSYEKL. V was pared by 6 bases and J by 5 bases, with 7 bases of the junction left unmatched. The CDR3 sequence is CASSNSGGGEDTQYF. As DNA, the CDR3 is TGCGCCAGCAGTAATAGCGGGGGGGGGGAAGATACGCAGTATTTT.